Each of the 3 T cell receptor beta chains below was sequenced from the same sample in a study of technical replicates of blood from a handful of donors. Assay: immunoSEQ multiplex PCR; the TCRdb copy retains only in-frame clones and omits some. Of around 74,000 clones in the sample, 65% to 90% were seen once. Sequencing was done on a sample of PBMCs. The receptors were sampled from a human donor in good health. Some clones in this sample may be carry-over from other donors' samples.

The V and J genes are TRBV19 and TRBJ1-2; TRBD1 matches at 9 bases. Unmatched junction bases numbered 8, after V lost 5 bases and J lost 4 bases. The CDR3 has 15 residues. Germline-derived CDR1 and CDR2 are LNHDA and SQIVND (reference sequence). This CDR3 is CASSPRDRDSYGYTF. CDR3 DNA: TGTGCCAGTAGTCCACGGGACAGGGATAGCTATGGCTACACCTTC.

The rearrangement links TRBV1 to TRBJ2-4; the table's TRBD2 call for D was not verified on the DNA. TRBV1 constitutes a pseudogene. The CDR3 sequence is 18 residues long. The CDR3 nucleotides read TGCACCAGCAGCCAAGATCCCCATACTAGCGGAAGGAAAAACATTCAGTACTTC. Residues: CTSSQDPHTSGRKNIQYF.

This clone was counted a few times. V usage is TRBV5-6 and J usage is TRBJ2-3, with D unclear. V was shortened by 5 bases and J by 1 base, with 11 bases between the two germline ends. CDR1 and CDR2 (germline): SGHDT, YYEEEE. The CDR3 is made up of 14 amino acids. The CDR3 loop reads CASSSRFRTDTQYF. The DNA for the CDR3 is TGTGCCAGCAGTTCCAGGTTTCGCACAGATACGCAGTATTTT.